These 10 T cell receptor beta chains were all obtained from the same sample, sequenced in a study of T-cell reconstitution after alpha-beta-depleted transplantation in children. During its preparation, the TCRbeta library received unique molecular identifiers. TCRdb re-analysed the PCR reads in MiXCR, keeping a single row per CDR3 protein. The table records 200,000 to 250,000 distinct CDR3 sequences, 11% of them present only once. The material was PBMCs, obtained before TCRalphabeta/CD19-depleted stem cell transplant. These receptors all come from a child younger than two with acute myeloid leukemia, due to receive a stem cell transplant.

This clonotype was seen at least ten times. The chain joins TRBV28 to TRBJ2-7; 8 bases agree with TRBD2. The V gene end was trimmed by 8 bases and the J gene end by 7 bases; junction bases not matched to a gene: 7. The CDR3 contains 12 residues. In germline, CDR1 is MDHEN, CDR2 SYDVKM. The CDR3, as DNA: TGTGCCAGCGGCGAGCGGGAGCGGGAGCAGTACTTC. This sequence encodes CASGEREREQYF.

This clonotype was observed many times. The J gene is TRBJ2-2, the V gene TRBV7-3; D unresolved. Trimming stripped 10 bases from V and 1 base from J, with 10 bases between. Germline values: CDR1 SGHTA, CDR2 FQGTGA. The CDR3 contains 13 residues. This CDR3 reads CAIIDGNTGELFF. CDR3 DNA: TGTGCCATCATAGACGGGAACACCGGGGAGCTGTTTTTT. Variable domain in full (rest from reference TRBV7-3 and TRBJ2-2): GAGVSQTPSNKVTEKGKYVELRCDPISGHTALYWYRQSLGQGPEFLIYFQGTGAADDSGLPNDRFFAVRPEGSVSTLKIQRTERGDSAVYLCAIIDGNTGELFFGEGSRLTVL.

This chain connects TRBV2 to TRBJ2-1, with D perhaps being TRBD1 or TRBD2 (5 bases each). The CDR3 is made up of 16 amino acids. V lost 8 bases to trimming and J lost 2 bases, with 19 bases between them. Germline assignment: CDR1 SNHLY and CDR2 FYNNEI. CDR3 sequence reads: CASSRGAGSPYNEQFF. DNA of the CDR3: TGTGCCAGCTCCCGAGGAGCAGGGAGCCCCTACAATGAGCAGTTCTTC.

Many counts were recorded for this clonotype. V is TRBV20-1 and J is TRBJ1-5, with D unresolved. V was cut by 1 base and J by 5 bases, with 9 bases left in between. The CDR3 sequence is 13 residues long. Germline V lookup: CDR1 DFQATT, CDR2 SNEGSKA (reference sequence). CDR3 protein: CSARVPPDQPQHF. In nucleotides, the CDR3 is TGCAGTGCTAGAGTCCCACCAGATCAGCCCCAGCATTTT.

This clonotype has at least ten counts. The V gene is TRBV6-1, the J gene TRBJ2-7, with 10 bases that match TRBD2. The CDR3 contains 14 residues. Germline V gene data show CDR1 as MNHNS and CDR2 as SASEGT. V lost 5 bases and J lost 0; bases outside the gene matches: 1. The CDR3 is CASSQRGGSYEQYF. CDR3 DNA: TGTGCCAGCAGTCAGCGGGGGGGCTCCTACGAGCAGTACTTC.

This clonotype was seen ten or more times. The V and J genes are TRBV7-2 and TRBJ1-1; TRBD1 matches at 7 bases. The ends lost 5 bases at V and 1 base at J; junction bases unmatched: 7. The germline V gene has CDR1 SGHTA and CDR2 FQGNSA. This CDR3 spans 15 amino acids. CDR3 region: CASSRDSNQNTEAFF. CDR3 DNA sequence: TGTGCCAGCAGCAGGGACAGCAACCAGAACACTGAAGCTTTCTTT.

This clonotype has a count of ten or more. The V call is TRBV7-2, the J call TRBJ2-2, with D possibly TRBD2 on 6 matching bases. The CDR3 spans 15 residues. CDR1 and CDR2 (germline): SGHTA, FQGNSA. V was trimmed by 2 bases and J by 5 bases, leaving 12 bases between them. CDR3 sequence: CASSLTGVRTGELFF. The CDR3 DNA sequence: TGTGCCAGCAGCTTAACGGGAGTCAGGACCGGGGAGCTGTTTTTT.

This clonotype was seen at least ten times. The chain uses TRBV18 and TRBJ2-7, with 12 bases that match TRBD2. Unmatched junction bases numbered 10, after V lost 2 bases and J lost 5 bases. Germline V gene data show CDR1 as KGHSH and CDR2 as LQKENI. CDR3 size: 17 residues. The CDR3 sequence: CASSPVTSGRGIDEQYF. In nucleotides, the CDR3 is TGTGCCAGCTCACCAGTGACTAGCGGGAGAGGAATCGACGAGCAGTACTTC.

This clonotype was seen at least ten times. This rearrangement joins TRBV6-5 to TRBJ1-1; TRBD1 might be the D (5 bases). This CDR3 is 13 amino acids long. Germline V gene lookup returns CDR1 MNHEY and CDR2 SVGAGI. Trimming pared 2 bases from V and 7 bases from J, leaving 11 bases between. CDR3 loop: CASSYTQGFEAFF. As DNA, the CDR3 is TGTGCCAGCAGTTACACCCAGGGTTTTGAAGCTTTCTTT.

At least ten counts were recorded for this clonotype. The chain couples TRBV4-3 to TRBJ2-2; TRBD1 matches at 10 bases. Looked up from germline, CDR1 is LGHNA and CDR2 is YSLEER. The CDR3 loop spans 17 amino acids. The junction had 10 bases not matched to a gene; V was cut back by 2 bases and J by 7 bases. The CDR3 nucleotides are TGCGCCAGCAGCCAATTCCGGGACAGGGGCGTCATCGGGGAGCTGTTTTTT. The encoded protein is CASSQFRDRGVIGELFF.